This paragraph covers one T cell receptor (beta chain) sequence. This table comes from immunoSEQ multiplex PCR, and its TCRdb copy is limited to in-frame clones, with some not included. The sample contains 200,000 to 250,000 clones, about nine tenths of which appear only once. This sample is part of a study of blood T cell repertoires in COVID-19. The CDR3 loop spans 14 amino acids. Which cohort a participant joined came from the clinical history participants gave. The rearrangement joins TRBV21-1 to TRBJ2-5; TRBD2 is taken as the D call from the table, unchecked against the DNA. TRBV21-1 is labeled a pseudogene. The sequencing input was PBMCs or T cells enriched from blood (not recorded which). The receptor was derived from a man aged 40-49 years who had recovered from COVID-19. The CDR3 region is CASSKQSGQETQYF. CDR3 coding DNA: TGTGCCAGCAGCAAACAATCGGGACAAGAGACCCAGTACTTC.